One and the same sample provided the 9 T cell receptor beta chains below, sequenced in a study. TCRdb passed the 5' RACE reads through MiXCR, listing each CDR3 protein once. The table lists approximately 42,000 distinct CDR3 sequences, just under 30% of them singletons, with 3.5% to 4% in the top ten. The sample was memory CD4+ T cells sorted from a lymph node. Sample subset: memory CD4+ T cells, CD4+CD45RO+CD25-. These receptors originate from a female donor with breast cancer.

This clonotype has only a few counts. The V and J genes are TRBV29-1 and TRBJ1-2, with TRBD1 matching 9 bases. CDR3 length: 13 amino acids. Per the germline V gene, CDR1 is SQVTM and CDR2 is ANQGSEA. The V segment lost 6 bases and the J segment 6 bases; nucleotides outside the gene matches: 8. CDR3 sequence: CSVGQGIAHGYTF. In nucleotides, the CDR3 is TGCAGCGTCGGACAGGGGATAGCTCATGGCTACACCTTC.

The rearrangement links TRBV13 to TRBJ1-1, with D tentatively TRBD1 (5 bases). V was clipped by 3 bases and J by 12 bases, with 11 bases between them. This CDR3 has 11 amino acids. Germline V gives CDR1 PRHDT, CDR2 FYEKMQ (reference sequence). The CDR3 DNA follows: TGTGCCAGCAGCTTGGTAGGGGAAACTTTCTTT. Translating it yields CASSLVGETFF.

CDR3 in amino acids: CASSPPGDETQYF. CDR3 sequence (DNA): TGTGCCAGCTCACCACCAGGGGACGAGACCCAGTACTTC. The rearrangement joins TRBV18 to TRBJ2-5; perhaps D is TRBD1 or TRBD2 (5 bases each). CDR1 is KGHSH and CDR2 is LQKENI in the germline V gene. V was trimmed by 0 bases and J by 5 bases, leaving 7 bases between them. The CDR3 runs to 13 residues.

The gene calls are TRBV29-1 and TRBJ2-7; D remains ambiguous. V was pared by 5 bases and J by 3 bases, with 8 bases between. Germline lookup yields CDR1 SQVTM and CDR2 ANQGSEA. The CDR3 length is 11 residues. CDR3 region: CSVRENYEQYF. CDR3 sequence (DNA): TGCAGCGTTAGGGAAAACTACGAGCAGTACTTC.

This clonotype appeared a few times. The chain combines TRBV4-1 with TRBJ1-2, with 11 positions matching TRBD1. The germline V gene encodes CDR1 MGHRA and CDR2 YSYEKL. The CDR3 is 15 residues long. J lost 1 base, V lost 4 bases, and 2 bases had no gene match. Written as DNA, the CDR3 is TGCGCCAGCAGCCCGGGACAGGGGGTTAACTATGGCTACACCTTC. It translates to CASSPGQGVNYGYTF.

This clonotype was recorded many times. This chain connects TRBV20-1 to TRBJ1-1, with TRBD1 as a possible D gene (6 bases). There are 15 residues in the CDR3. CDR1 and CDR2 from the germline V gene are DFQATT and SNEGSKA (reference sequence). Trimming shortened V by 6 bases and J by 7 bases, and 24 bases separated the two germline ends. The CDR3 sequence is CSAPEGGSGRGEAFF. Written as DNA, the CDR3 is TGCAGTGCCCCTGAGGGGGGTTCGGGGAGGGGTGAAGCTTTCTTT.

This clonotype appeared a few times. The rearrangement uses TRBV4-1 and TRBJ1-4; 8 positions match TRBD1. This CDR3 has 17 residues. CDR1 and CDR2 from the germline V gene are MGHRA and YSYEKL. J was trimmed by 3 bases and V by 4 bases; bases with no gene match: 10. CDR3 protein: CASSPTTGAYPNEKLFF. CDR3 bases: TGCGCCAGCAGCCCCACGACAGGGGCCTACCCTAATGAAAAACTGTTTTTT.

CDR3 amino acids: CASSSTGSLQETQYF. The CDR3 DNA follows: TGTGCCAGCAGCTCCACGGGGTCGTTGCAAGAGACCCAGTACTTC. The chain has TRBV7-9 and TRBJ2-5, with D possibly being TRBD2 (5 bases). CDR3 length: 15 amino acids. The germline gives CDR1 SEHNR, CDR2 FQNEAQ (reference sequence). V lost 4 bases and J 2 bases, leaving 14 bases between the germline ends. The full variable domain, with the rest looked up from reference TRBV7-9 and TRBJ2-5, is DTGVSQNPRHKITKRGQNVTFRCDPISEHNRLYWYRQTLGQGPEFLTYFQNEAQLEKSRLLSDRFSAERPKGSFSTLEIQRTEQGDSAMYLCASSSTGSLQETQYFGPGTRLLVL.

The genes are TRBV5-1 and TRBJ1-1; 7 bases line up with TRBD1. Germline V gene sequence: CDR1 SGHRS, CDR2 YFSETQ. Losses at the gene ends were 5 bases for V and 8 bases for J; bases not matched to a gene: 12. CDR3 length: 14 residues. The CDR3 DNA sequence: TGCGCCAGCAGGGAATTTTCAGGGGGGCTGGAAGCTTTCTTT. This translates into CASREFSGGLEAFF.